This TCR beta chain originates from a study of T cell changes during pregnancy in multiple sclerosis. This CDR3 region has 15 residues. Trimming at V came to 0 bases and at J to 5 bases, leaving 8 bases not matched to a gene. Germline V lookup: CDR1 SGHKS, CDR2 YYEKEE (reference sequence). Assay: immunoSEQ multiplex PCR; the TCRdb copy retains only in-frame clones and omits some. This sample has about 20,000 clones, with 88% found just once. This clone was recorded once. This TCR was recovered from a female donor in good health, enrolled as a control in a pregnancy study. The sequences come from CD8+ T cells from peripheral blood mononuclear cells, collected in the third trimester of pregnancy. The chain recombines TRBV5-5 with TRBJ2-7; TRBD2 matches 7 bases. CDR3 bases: TGTGCCAGCAGCTTGGTCTTGGGGGGGAGGCACGAGCAGTACTTC. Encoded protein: CASSLVLGGRHEQYF.